The 9 T cell receptor beta chains below were found in one sample sequenced in a study of tissue T cells after allogeneic stem cell transplantation. Profiling relied on immunoSEQ multiplex PCR, and the TCRdb table lists in-frame clones only, not all of them. The sample has roughly 25,000 clones, less than 75% seen once; the top ten hold less than 8.5%. The source was tissue from the ileum, collected at autopsy. All receptors derive from an older female donor with lung cancer.

The J gene is TRBJ2-1, the V gene TRBV2; 12 bases fit TRBD2. Germline V gene data show CDR1 as SNHLY and CDR2 as FYNNEI. Trimming at V came to 6 bases and at J to 7 bases, leaving 10 bases not matched to a gene. The CDR3 runs 16 residues. CDR3 in DNA: TGTGCCAGCAGATACCAACTAGCGGGAGGTTCTAATGAGCAGTTCTTC. Encoded protein: CASRYQLAGGSNEQFF.

This clone has a handful of counts. The chain joins TRBV19 to TRBJ1-1; 9 bases are shared with TRBD1. The CDR3 extends over 16 amino acids. V was clipped by 4 bases and J by 2 bases; unmatched bases: 8. CDR1 is LNHDA, CDR2 SQIVND, per germline (reference sequence). CDR3 region: CASSTWGQGENTEAFF. DNA for the CDR3: TGTGCCAGTAGTACCTGGGGACAGGGTGAAAACACTGAAGCTTTCTTT.

The chain uses TRBV19 and TRBJ1-2; D is perhaps TRBD1 (5 bases). Trimming removed 3 bases from V and 5 bases from J, with 13 bases in between. Germline V lookup: CDR1 LNHDA, CDR2 SQIVND (reference sequence). The CDR3 is 14 residues long. CDR3 amino acids: CASSIPPGLYGYTF. CDR3 DNA sequence: TGTGCCAGTAGTATCCCGCCGGGACTTTATGGCTACACCTTC.

The chain links TRBV18 to TRBJ1-1; possible D gene TRBD1, 6 bases. V lost 3 bases and J lost 4, with 12 bases in between. Germline CDR1 KGHSH, CDR2 LQKENI. The CDR3 extends over 14 amino acids. The CDR3 here is CASSPRQELTEAFF. In nucleotides, the CDR3 is TGTGCCAGCTCACCTAGACAGGAGCTCACTGAAGCTTTCTTT.

V and J are TRBV7-6 and TRBJ1-1; 7 bases agree with TRBD1. V lost 5 bases to trimming and J lost 4 bases; unmatched junction nucleotides: 10. This CDR3 spans 15 amino acids. Germline V gene lookup returns CDR1 SGHVS and CDR2 FNYEAQ. CDR3 nucleotide sequence: TGTGCCAGCAGCGATCGACAGGGACAATCCACTGAAGCTTTCTTT. Its translation: CASSDRQGQSTEAFF.

The chain joins TRBV6-5 to TRBJ1-5, with a possible D match to TRBD1 (5 bases). Per the germline V gene, CDR1 is MNHEY and CDR2 is SVGAGI. This CDR3 has 14 amino acids. Trimming cost V 8 bases and J 1 base, with 12 bases left between them. The CDR3, as DNA: TGTGCCAGCGGCCAACAGGTGAGCAATCAGCCCCAGCATTTT. It specifies CASGQQVSNQPQHF.

This clone was detected a few times. The V and J genes are TRBV5-1 and TRBJ2-2; 8 bases are shared with TRBD2. The CDR3 contains 14 residues. V gave up 5 bases and J gave up 8 bases; unmatched junction bases: 8. CDR1 is SGHRS, CDR2 YFSETQ, per germline. The CDR3: CASSPAGVPGELFF. The CDR3 bases are TGCGCCAGCAGTCCAGCGGGAGTACCGGGGGAGCTGTTTTTT.

This clone was counted once. This chain connects TRBV5-1 to TRBJ2-7; perhaps D is TRBD1 or TRBD2 (6 bases each). The CDR3 runs 14 residues. V lost 1 base and J lost 7, with 15 bases in between. Germline-derived CDR1 and CDR2 are SGHRS and YFSETQ. CDR3 loop: CASSLSSGAWEQYF. The CDR3 coding sequence is TGCGCCAGCAGCTTGTCTTCGGGGGCTTGGGAGCAGTACTTC.

This rearrangement joins TRBV15 to TRBJ2-1, with D unresolved. This CDR3 spans 13 amino acids. Trimming cost V 1 base and J 4 bases, with 5 bases left between them. The V gene's germline CDR1 is LNHNV and CDR2 YYDKDF (reference sequence). CDR3 sequence reads: CATSRVQYNEQFF. In nucleotides, the CDR3 is TGTGCCACCAGCAGAGTTCAGTACAATGAGCAGTTCTTC.